This note documents a single T cell receptor (beta chain) sequence. Sequencing used immunoSEQ multiplex PCR; TCRdb keeps in-frame clones, though not all of them. This table has fewer than 250,000 clones, roughly four fifths appearing once. These data are taken from a study of blood T cell repertoires in COVID-19. Background on the study: T cells, B-cell-depleted T cells, or PBMCs supplied cDNA or gDNA.

The germline V gene encodes CDR1 SGHTA and CDR2 FQGNSA. This CDR3 is 15 amino acids long. With 5 bases clipped from V and 4 bases from J, the junction kept 4 bases outside the gene matches. The V gene is TRBV7-2, the J gene TRBJ2-5, with 13 bases that match TRBD2. The sequencing sample was made of PBMCs or T cells enriched from blood (not recorded which). This TCR was sampled from a woman between 40 and 50 years old who had been exposed to COVID-19. As DNA, the CDR3 is TGTGCCAGCAGCCATAGACTAGCGGGGGGAGAGACCCAGTACTTC. This translates into CASSHRLAGGETQYF.